These 25 T cell receptor beta chains were all obtained from the same sample, sequenced in a study of memory CD4+ T cells and cytomegalovirus serostatus. Single viable CD3+CD4+CD8-CD45RO+ cells were sorted as the memory CD4+ T cells. The repertoire was sequenced with immunoSEQ multiplex PCR; TCRdb's copy has only in-frame clones and lacks some. Of some 45,000 clones listed, around four fifths are singletons. Sample: memory CD4+ T cells from blood. The receptor set was obtained from an adult in good health and CMV-seropositive.

This sequence joins TRBV5-1 and TRBJ2-7, with D hard to call. Trimming removed 4 bases at V and 1 base at J, with 12 bases between. CDR3 length equals 14 residues. Germline assignment: CDR1 SGHRS and CDR2 YFSETQ. The CDR3 here is CASSLDPLSYEQYF. CDR3 nucleotides: TGCGCCAGCAGCCTGGACCCCCTATCCTACGAGCAGTACTTC.

The V and J genes are TRBV14 and TRBJ2-5, with 9 bases lining up with TRBD2. The length of the CDR3 is 16 residues. V gave up 0 bases and J gave up 7 bases; unmatched junction bases: 9. CDR1 is SGHDN and CDR2 is FVKESK in the germline V gene. CDR3 region: CASSQDISGGQVTQYF. For the CDR3, the DNA is TGTGCCAGCAGCCAAGATATAAGCGGGGGGCAGGTGACCCAGTACTTC.

This clone was found once. The junction departs from the called germline gene at one end, perhaps through a read error. The chain recombines TRBV5-5 with TRBJ2-7; 7 bases are shared with TRBD2. This CDR3 is built from 12 residues. Germline assignment: CDR1 SGHKS and CDR2 YYEKEE (reference sequence). The CDR3 DNA follows: TGTGCCAGCAGCCTGGCTGCGGGACTATCCATCTTC. As protein: CASSLAAGLSIF. The full variable domain, in which reference TRBV5-5 and TRBJ2-7 provide the parts outside the CDR3, is DAGVTQSPTHLIKTRGQQVTLRCSPISGHKSVSWYQQVLGQGPQFIFQYYEKEERGRGNFPDRFSARQFPNYSSELNVNALLLGDSALYLCASSLAAGLSIFGPGTRLTVT.

The chain joins TRBV15 to TRBJ2-1; D unresolved. This CDR3 region has 14 residues. Germline V gene sequence: CDR1 LNHNV, CDR2 YYDKDF (reference sequence). V gave up 0 bases and J gave up 6 bases, with 9 bases separating them. CDR3 sequence: CATSRDEMSNEQFF. CDR3 in DNA: TGTGCCACCAGCAGAGATGAAATGTCCAATGAGCAGTTCTTC.

The V call is TRBV4-3, the J call TRBJ1-3; D uncertain. V was trimmed by 0 bases and J by 0 bases, leaving 12 bases between them. Germline V gene data show CDR1 as LGHNA and CDR2 as YSLEER. The CDR3 is made up of 17 amino acids. CDR3 nucleotide sequence: TGCGCCAGCAGCCAAGAGTTCAGGATAAGCTCTGGAAACACCATATATTTT. Residues: CASSQEFRISSGNTIYF.

The gene calls are TRBV5-1 and TRBJ2-6; D remains unclear. This CDR3 comprises 16 residues. The ends were cut back, 0 bases at V and 0 bases at J, with 7 bases in the middle. CDR1 is SGHRS, CDR2 YFSETQ, per germline. The DNA of the CDR3 is TGCGCCAGCAGCTTGGTTTGGGACTCTGGGGCCAACGTCCTGACTTTC. This gives the protein CASSLVWDSGANVLTF.

This clone was seen more than once but under ten times. V and J are TRBV2 and TRBJ2-2; D ambiguous. The CDR3 extends over 15 amino acids. Per germline, CDR1 SNHLY and CDR2 FYNNEI. Here the CDR3 DNA reads TGTGCGACACGGGTTGACCCAACGAACACCGGGGAGCTGTTTTTT. Translated, it gives CATRVDPTNTGELFF.

The CDR3 loop reads CASSLMGVYLTEAFF. The CDR3 coding sequence is TGTGCCAGCAGCTTGATGGGGGTGTACCTCACTGAAGCTTTCTTT. The genes are TRBV5-8 and TRBJ1-1, with D possibly TRBD1 on 5 matching bases. Germline V gene data show CDR1 as SGHTS and CDR2 as YDEGEE. The CDR3 sequence is 15 residues long. V gave up 1 base and J gave up 4 bases, with 14 bases separating them. The whole variable domain, filled in from reference TRBV5-8 and TRBJ1-1, reads EAGVTQSPTHLIKTRGQQATLRCSPISGHTSVYWYQQALGLGLQFLLWYDEGEERNRGNFPPRFSGRQFPNYSSELNVNALELEDSALYLCASSLMGVYLTEAFFGQGTRLTVV.

This clone was found once. The chain combines TRBV4-1 with TRBJ2-7; 14 bases fit TRBD2. Germline CDR1 and CDR2: MGHRA and YSYEKL. This CDR3 contains 17 residues. Unmatched junction bases numbered 9, after V lost 4 bases and J lost 4 bases. CDR3 loop: CASSRTPGTSGGYEQYF. The CDR3 nucleotides read TGCGCCAGCAGCCGGACCCCTGGGACTAGCGGGGGATACGAGCAGTACTTC.

The V gene is TRBV5-1, the J gene TRBJ2-2; 10 nucleotides match TRBD1. The CDR3 has 16 amino acids. V gave up 8 bases and J gave up 6 bases; unmatched junction bases: 13. In germline, CDR1 is SGHRS, CDR2 YFSETQ. The DNA of the CDR3 is TGCGCCAGTCATGACCGGGACAGGGGATCGGCCGGGGAGCTGTTTTTT. This gives the protein CASHDRDRGSAGELFF.

This chain uses TRBV11-2 with TRBJ2-3; TRBD2 matches 8 bases. There are 17 residues in the CDR3. Germline CDR1 SGHAT, CDR2 FQNNGV. V shed 5 bases, J shed 2 bases, and the junction held 12 bases outside the gene matches. The CDR3 nucleotides are TGTGCCAGCAGCACTTTGTTTAGCGGGGTTATCACAGATACGCAGTATTTT. Protein product: CASSTLFSGVITDTQYF.

This clone was seen a few times. This chain connects TRBV1 to TRBJ1-2. TRBV1 is deemed a pseudogene. This CDR3 contains 19 residues. CDR3 in amino acids: CTSSYLGTETAGGPYGYTF. In nucleotides, the CDR3 is TGCACCAGCAGCTACCTCGGGACAGAAACCGCGGGGGGGCCCTATGGCTACACCTTC.

The chain uses TRBV5-8 and TRBJ2-7; 9 bases are shared with TRBD1. Germline CDR1 and CDR2: SGHTS and YDEGEE. With V trimmed by 3 bases and J by 4 bases, 8 bases remained unmatched. The CDR3 length is 15 residues. The CDR3 region is CASSSRTGAGYEQYF. The CDR3, as DNA: TGTGCCAGCAGCTCAAGGACAGGGGCGGGATACGAGCAGTACTTC.

This clone was seen once. The chain uses TRBV4-2 and TRBJ2-1, with a tentative D call TRBD2 (5 bases). Germline assignment: CDR1 LGHNA and CDR2 YNFKEQ. The V end lost 4 bases, the J end lost 0 bases, and 16 bases lay between the germline ends. This CDR3 is 17 amino acids long. The CDR3 loop reads CASSRLSGGSSYNEQFF. The CDR3 coding sequence is TGTGCCAGCAGCCGACTGAGCGGAGGAAGCTCCTACAATGAGCAGTTCTTC.

The chain uses TRBV7-8 and TRBJ1-3, with TRBD1 as a possible D gene (6 bases). The length of the CDR3 is 16 residues. Germline V CDR1 and CDR2: SGHVS, FQNEAQ. The V and J ends lost 3 bases and 0 bases respectively, with 12 bases between them. The CDR3, as DNA: TGTGCCAGCAGCTTTACGACAGGACTCTCTGGAAACACCATATATTTT. This codes for CASSFTTGLSGNTIYF.

This clone has only one observation. The chain employs TRBV11-2 and TRBJ2-3; D is possibly TRBD2 (6 bases). Germline lookup yields CDR1 SGHAT and CDR2 FQNNGV. The CDR3 extends over 16 amino acids. With 7 bases removed from V and 3 bases from J, the gap between germline ends came to 20 bases. DNA for the CDR3: TGTGCCAGCAACTCTCGGGCGGGCGGGGATACAGATACGCAGTATTTT. Amino acid sequence: CASNSRAGGDTDTQYF.

V and J are TRBV6-5 and TRBJ1-1; no definite D call. The CDR3 contains 14 residues. V was pared by 5 bases and J by 5 bases, with 15 bases between. Germline assignment: CDR1 MNHEY and CDR2 SVGAGI. The CDR3, as DNA: TGTGCCAGCAGTCTCGAGTCTCGCGAGACTGAAGCTTTCTTT. It yields the protein CASSLESRETEAFF.

The sample holds a few counts of this clone. J is TRBJ2-2 and V is TRBV7-2, with TRBD2 matching over 7 bases. V lost 2 bases and J lost 4; bases outside the gene matches: 4. The CDR3 runs to 15 residues. CDR1 and CDR2 (germline): SGHTA, FQGNSA. The CDR3 reads CASSLRSGVTGELFF. Here the CDR3 DNA reads TGTGCCAGCAGCTTAAGGAGCGGGGTCACCGGGGAGCTGTTTTTT.

The chain recombines TRBV5-4 with TRBJ2-1, with no clear D. V gave up 2 bases and J gave up 9 bases, with 18 bases separating them. This CDR3 spans 15 amino acids. Germline V lookup: CDR1 SGHNT, CDR2 YYREEE (reference sequence). In DNA form, the CDR3 reads TGTGCCAGCAGCTTAGAAGGGTCAATCGGAAGTGAGCAGTTCTTC. Translated: CASSLEGSIGSEQFF.

The rearrangement uses TRBV4-1 and TRBJ2-2; a weak D match, TRBD1 (6 bases). The germline gives CDR1 MGHRA, CDR2 YSYEKL. The V and J ends lost 6 bases and 6 bases respectively, with 29 bases between them. The CDR3 totals 19 residues. CDR3 amino acids: CASRLPPGLQGGRSGELFF. CDR3 coding DNA: TGCGCCAGCAGGCTCCCCCCGGGGTTACAGGGTGGAAGGTCCGGGGAGCTGTTTTTT.

In this sample, this clone turned up a few times. J is TRBJ1-2 and V is TRBV7-9; the match to TRBD1 covers 9 bases. CDR1 is SEHNR, CDR2 FQNEAQ, per germline (reference sequence). With V trimmed by 5 bases and J by 3 bases, 16 bases remained unmatched. This CDR3 comprises 18 residues. The CDR3: CASSPNPETGGTYYGYTF. CDR3 sequence (DNA): TGTGCCAGCAGCCCAAATCCCGAGACAGGGGGGACTTACTATGGCTACACCTTC. The whole variable domain, filled in from reference TRBV7-9 and TRBJ1-2, reads DTGVSQNPRHKITKRGQNVTFRCDPISEHNRLYWYRQTLGQGPEFLTYFQNEAQLEKSRLLSDRFSAERPKGSFSTLEIQRTEQGDSAMYLCASSPNPETGGTYYGYTFGSGTRLTVV.

The rearrangement links TRBV6-5 to TRBJ1-4; D perhaps matches TRBD1 (5 bases). Trimming took off 3 bases at V and 6 bases at J, with 8 bases between the two ends. The CDR3 length is 13 residues. Germline assignment: CDR1 MNHEY and CDR2 SVGAGI. CDR3 loop: CASSYGADEKLFF. DNA of the CDR3: TGTGCCAGCAGTTATGGGGCAGATGAAAAACTGTTTTTT.

J is TRBJ2-4 and V is TRBV2; 10 nucleotides match TRBD1. CDR3 length equals 14 residues. The V gene's germline CDR1 is SNHLY and CDR2 FYNNEI. V was pared by 7 bases and J by 4 bases, with 4 bases of the junction left unmatched. The CDR3 DNA sequence: TGTGCCAGCACCCCGGGACAGGGGAAAAACATTCAGTACTTC. This codes for CASTPGQGKNIQYF.

V and J are TRBV11-2 and TRBJ2-3; D unresolved. This CDR3 has 17 residues. The germline gives CDR1 SGHAT, CDR2 FQNNGV. V was shortened by 5 bases and J by 1 base, with 19 bases between the two germline ends. The CDR3: CASSPWLVGSGTDTQYF. CDR3 nucleotide sequence: TGTGCCAGCAGCCCATGGCTGGTGGGGTCTGGCACAGATACGCAGTATTTT.

The chain joins TRBV19 to TRBJ2-2; 15 nucleotides line up with TRBD2. Unmatched junction bases numbered 14, after V lost 0 bases and J lost 6 bases. Germline V gives CDR1 LNHDA, CDR2 SQIVND (reference sequence). The CDR3 is made up of 21 amino acids. As DNA, the CDR3 is TGTGCCAGTAGTATAGATACAGCTTCCGGGACTAGCGGGGGGTCCGCCGGGGAGCTGTTTTTT. Amino acid sequence: CASSIDTASGTSGGSAGELFF.